Listed here are 7 T cell receptor beta chains from one sample, sequenced in a study of blood T cell repertoires in COVID-19. Some clones are missing from TCRdb's copy, which holds only in-frame ones; the method was immunoSEQ multiplex PCR. The sample lists tens of thousands of clones, 80% occurring once. Sequenced: peripheral blood. The receptor set was obtained from a human donor in a cohort sampled during active COVID-19.

On this clone itself: Compared with germline, one end of the junction differs, possibly owing to a read error. At the DNA level, this CDR3 is encoded by other sequences in the same sample as well. V is TRBV7-3 and J is TRBJ2-5, with a weak D call TRBD1 (6 bases). The CDR3 covers 13 residues. Germline V gene data show CDR1 as SGHTA and CDR2 as FQGTGA. CDR3 region: CASSLGGQETQYF. DNA for the CDR3: TGTGCCAGCAGTCTAGGGGGACAAGAGACCCAATACTTC.

This chain uses TRBV19 with TRBJ2-2; 7 nucleotides match TRBD1. V trimming: 9 bases; J trimming: 4 bases; junction bases outside the gene matches: 11. The CDR3 runs to 15 residues. Per the germline V gene, CDR1 is LNHDA and CDR2 is SQIVND (reference sequence). This CDR3 is CASINRGAGTGELFF. CDR3 nucleotide sequence: TGTGCCAGCATAAACAGGGGCGCGGGCACCGGGGAGCTGTTTTTT.

In its sample, this clone was seen once. The rearrangement uses TRBV6-6 and TRBJ2-3, with 11 bases fitting TRBD2. Trimming removed 6 bases from V and 7 bases from J; junction bases left unmatched: 9. CDR1 MNHNY and CDR2 SVGAGI come from the germline V gene (reference sequence). This CDR3 is 15 amino acids long. CDR3 nucleotide sequence: TGTGCCAGCAGCCCCCCGGGGACTAGCGGCCATACGCAGTATTTT. It is translated as CASSPPGTSGHTQYF.

The V gene is TRBV6-2 or TRBV6-3, the J gene TRBJ2-1, with a possible D match to TRBD2 (6 bases). The CDR3 has 17 residues. With 2 bases removed from V and 5 bases from J, the gap between germline ends came to 19 bases. CDR1 and CDR2 (germline): MNHEY, SVGEGT. The CDR3 DNA sequence: TGTGCCAGCAGTTACGGGGCGACCCTAGTAGCGGACAATGAGCAGTTCTTC. It encodes CASSYGATLVADNEQFF.

A few counts support this clone. This sequence joins TRBV19 and TRBJ1-5; maybe TRBD1 (6 bases). The V end was cut by 2 bases, the J end by 5 bases, with 10 bases between. The CDR3 is 14 amino acids. In germline, CDR1 is LNHDA, CDR2 SQIVND (reference sequence). The CDR3 nucleotides read TGTGCCAGTAGTATAAGGTCAGGGGATCAGCCCCAGCATTTT. This translates into CASSIRSGDQPQHF.

The chain is built from TRBV6-6 and TRBJ1-5; 10 bases are shared with TRBD1. This CDR3 region has 15 residues. J lost 5 bases, V lost 6 bases, and 7 bases had no gene match. Germline V gives CDR1 MNHNY, CDR2 SVGAGI (reference sequence). CDR3: CASRNGQGVDQPQHF. In DNA, the CDR3 is TGTGCCAGCAGAAACGGACAGGGGGTCGATCAGCCCCAGCATTTT.

Regarding this clone: Other DNA sequences in this specimen translate into the identical CDR3. The chain is built from TRBV5-1 and TRBJ1-2; 9 positions match TRBD1. Germline loops: CDR1 SGHRS, CDR2 YFSETQ. This CDR3 comprises 14 residues. V shed 0 bases, J shed 3 bases, and the junction held 0 bases outside the gene matches. CDR3 loop: CASSLGQGDYGYTF. The DNA of the CDR3 is TGCGCCAGCAGCTTGGGACAGGGGGACTATGGCTACACCTTC.